This entry concerns a single TCR beta chain. Its antigen remains unidentified. The sample comes from a study of cytomegalovirus exposure and HLA in healthy donors (TCRdb year 2017). Regarding the study in general: According to an earlier analysis of a few hundred of the donors, about 180 million T cells yielded 90 million to 130 million unique TCR beta sequences and about 300 Gb of sequence data. An early release covering approximately 600 HLA-typed donors comprised approximately 290 gigabases of sequencing data and approximately 85 million unique TCR sequences. Among the roughly 370 genotyped donors, 75% to 90% belonged to the genetic ancestry cluster associated with self-reported Caucasian donors. The study was designed to test whether signatures of past pathogen exposure could be identified by cataloging public T cell receptors. Using immunosequencing, the study profiled T cell repertoires from around 670 subjects and related those repertoires to cytomegalovirus serostatus. Along with the roughly 710-subject first cohort, a separate validation cohort of over a hundred different subjects was used. To predict cytomegalovirus infection status, the study brought together high-throughput TCR immunosequencing, statistical association of individual TCRs with disease status, and machine learning. In a later analysis, previously published TCR beta repertoires from 666 donors were re-analyzed and high-resolution HLA genotyping was added so that TCR occurrence patterns could be studied. Rather than drawing on any new phenotypic data, the later analysis identified candidate immune exposures from TCR beta sequences and the way those sequences occurred across donors. In an earlier analysis of 587 of the donors, high-throughput TCR beta sequencing was used to judge whether each TCR beta V gene segment behaved as functional or pseudogenic. Donor age, sex, ethnicity and CMV serostatus were compiled alongside the repertoire data. In a later genetic analysis, genome-wide SNP genotypes for about three fifths of the 666 donors were used, and that subset was treated as a discovery cohort. Every repertoire in the discovery cohort had been generated on one and the same sequencing platform. Both class I and class II loci were covered by HLA typing, at four-digit resolution. The number of donors typed differed by locus, with roughly 620-630 for A, B, C, DRB1 and DQB1, 522 for DQA1, 600 to 610 for DPA1, and roughly 450 for DPB1. Four to six DR-DQ haplotypes were handled as single units for association and clustering, since linkage in the cohort was strong. On average, 235,054 unique TCR beta nucleotide sequences were sequenced per donor among 398 genotyped donors of the cohort, with 15% to 20% of those sequences being non-productive. The full study reports these points: In a later genetic analysis, fewer N-insertions in productive TCRs were reported among donors in an Asian-associated ancestry cluster than the approximately 670-donor mean. Across donors, most TCR sequences were observed very rarely, whereas some public TCRs were present in many individuals. A later analysis reported that several top co-occurrence clusters appeared linked to parvovirus B19, influenza, CMV and Epstein-Barr virus. A cluster of highly shared sequence variants was judged likely to be a technical artifact of the sequencing pipeline. The presence/absence analyses assumed that sequencing depth was roughly uniform across donors, and that assumption may not be true. Because the 87-base-pair reads could not distinguish some IMGT-functional V segments, including TRBV6-2 and TRBV6-3, those segments were excluded. In vitro tests confirmed that three of the cytomegalovirus-associated TCR beta chains recognize cytomegalovirus antigens. A further reported finding was that TCR beta sequences accurately predicted the HLA-A and HLA-B alleles for most subjects in the first cohort. Because HLA typing was unavailable for some donors at each locus, only the typed subset was used in association tests. It was suggested by the authors that the approach could potentially be generalized to other disease states and immunological phenotypes. Linkage disequilibrium might explain the correlated functional status among segregating V segments, but an unknown experimental factor could not be ruled out. In an earlier analysis of about 540 of the donors, most TCR beta V segments were observed in productive rearrangements about 90% or about 30% of the time, broadly matching IMGT annotations. The classifier was reported to diagnose cytomegalovirus status with high specificity and sensitivity in both the original cohort and the validation cohort. In a later analysis, HLA-associated TCR beta chains were found to be more clonally expanded and to have lower generation probabilities than equally common non-associated chains. The earlier analysis of approximately 560 of the donors excluded around 17 rarely observed V segments, including chromosome 9 orphons, because counts were too low. A later analysis associated about 16,000 TCR beta sequences with specific HLA alleles at a false discovery rate of 0.05. V-gene and J-gene trimming of TCR beta chains was associated with a missense DCLRE1C variant in a later genetic analysis, and the association was replicated in an independent cohort. A later analysis found that TCR association rates varied across HLA loci, with DRB1 alleles showing the most associated TCRs and HLA-C alleles the fewest. For the cohort, immune exposure information was limited to CMV serostatus. The cohort was sequenced for TCR beta chains only, and without alpha or paired-chain data the features that could be detected were limited. A total of 164 TCR beta chains were listed by the study as associated with cytomegalovirus. A later analysis found that most CMV-associated TCR beta chains appeared HLA-restricted, with HLA associations seemingly driven largely by CMV exposure. When HLA alleles, especially DR and DQ, strongly co-occurred, attributing TCR associations to individual alleles was difficult.

The CDR3 measures 18 amino acids from cysteine to phenylalanine. The DNA shown is the 54-base CDR3, in frame from base 1. From the germline V gene, CDR1 is SGHRS and CDR2 is YFSETQ. V is cut back by 2 bases and J by 1 base, with 6 bases in the junction unmatched. In total, approximately 700 healthy bone marrow donors made up the cohort. At the time of sampling, all cohort members were nominally healthy, though unrecorded immune exposures were likely present. The donor was CMV seropositive and belonged to the group of 250 to 300 seropositive cohort members. A peripheral blood sample was collected from each donor, and TCR beta sequencing was performed on peripheral blood mononuclear cells. Genomic DNA was extracted from the blood cell samples with the Qiagen DNeasy Blood Extraction Kit. The protocol used for the library was the immunoSEQ multiplex PCR assay. A mixture of 60 forward primers for TCR Vbeta segments and 13 reverse primers for TCR Jbeta segments was used in the multiplex PCR. Amplification of the CDR3 region of rearranged TCR beta genes was performed with a multiplex PCR assay on genomic DNA. The Illumina HiSeq System was used to sequence the amplified TCR beta libraries as 87-base-pair reads. Regarding the original processing steps: In a later analysis, tens of millions of unique TCR beta chains were counted across the approximately 640 repertoires, and around 10 million of these chains were shared by at least two donors. A nearest-neighbor algorithm error-corrected the raw reads and collapsed the reads into unique sequences, merging closely related sequences to remove PCR and sequencing errors. Alignment of CDR3 sequences to IMGT reference sequences was used to assign V, D and J gene segments. Each retained sequence needed at least a six-nucleotide match to both a V gene segment and a J gene segment. Rearrangements were classified as productive when the CDR3 lacked stop codons and remained in frame with V and J, and all other rearrangements were classified as non-productive. Following IMGT convention, CDR3 was defined as the stretch from the second conserved V-encoded cysteine up to the conserved J-encoded phenylalanine. The earlier analysis of about 610 of the donors excluded any sequence lacking an unambiguous match to a single V gene segment. An earlier analysis of several hundred of the donors called V segments functional above 56.7% productive rearrangements and segregating when the between-donor standard deviation exceeded 5%. A statistical classification framework was built to diagnose cytomegalovirus status from the catalog of TCR beta chain sequences. In a later analysis, TCR nucleotide sequences were compared against IMGT/GENE-DB human TR gene sequences so that V and J genes could be assigned. A later analysis assigned CDR3 sequences and most-parsimonious VDJ recombination scenarios with the TCRdist pipeline. In a later analysis, each TCR beta chain was defined by its CDR3 amino acid sequence together with its V-gene family, and reads without a unique V-gene family were excluded. In a later analysis, approximately 590 highly shared, low-generation-probability nucleotide sequences were removed to address suspected cross-contamination and a sequencing artifact. For each public chain, a later analysis derived a clonal expansion index from normalized ranks of inferred template counts within each repertoire. In a later analysis, generation probabilities were computed using a VDJ recombination model fitted to out-of-frame rearrangements, and the results were checked against IGoR. A later analysis scored TCR-TCR, TCR-HLA and TCR-CMV co-occurrence with hypergeometric tests, applying a repertoire-size bias correction to TCR pairs. False discovery rates were estimated in a later analysis by permuting HLA or CMV assignments 20 times. A later analysis grouped co-occurring TCRs with DBSCAN, adding TCRdist sequence similarity when clustering within HLA-allele-positive subsets. Repertoires with fewer than 30,000 or more than 120,000 public chains, plus five repertoires with anomalous nucleotide sharing, were excluded from co-occurrence clustering. The immuneACCESS repertoire file appears here via TCRdb, limited to in-frame rearrangements. These files lack a portion of the clones; in checked studies, under half of the deficit traces to unresolved V genes, and the cause of the others is not known. The DNA was the basis for D and trimming; V, J and clone size are from that table. The sample's records list 75,000 to 85,000 clones. Approximately 4.2% of the sample rests with the top ten.

The TCR was taken from a young man in good health and CMV-seropositive. In this chain, TRBV5-1 is recombined with TRBJ2-3, with 14 bases aligning to TRBD2. The sample taken for sequencing was PBMCs. The base sequence is TGCGCCAGCAGCTTCGGGACTAGCGGGAGTATGGGCACAGATACGCAGTATTTT. Translated, it gives CASSFGTSGSMGTDTQYF.